This is a list of T cell receptor beta chains from one sample in a study of control samples from healthy donors and cancer patients. Libraries were prepared by immunoSEQ multiplex PCR; TCRdb keeps only in-frame clonotypes and omits some of them. The repertoire has about 150,000 clones, 89% of them found once; the top ten carry around 4.6%. The sample was blood. These receptors originate from a man aged 25-45 years in good health. Both conserved end residues are part of each CDR3. The order of the fields is V gene, clone size, J gene, D gene, CDR3 DNA, CDR3 protein. D genes are given only for firm matches. Clone size is not always given. Where it is, it says once, few, many or a class for expanded clones.

v_gene: TRBV21-1
abundance: -
j_gene: TRBJ2-5
d_gene: -
CDR3nt: TGTGCCAGCAGCAAAAAAGGTAGGGCTAGCGGGGGGATCATCCAAGAGACCCAGTACTTC
CDR3aa: CASSKKGRASGGIIQETQYF

v_gene: TRBV4-2
abundance: -
j_gene: TRBJ2-2
d_gene: -
CDR3nt: TGTGCCAGCAGTCCGCGTTTTGGCGCCGGGGAGCTGTTTTTT
CDR3aa: CASSPRFGAGELFF

v_gene: TRBV11-2
abundance: -
j_gene: TRBJ1-1
d_gene: TRBD1
CDR3nt: TGTGCCAGCAGCACCGGGACAGCCAACACTGAAGCTTTCTTT
CDR3aa: CASSTGTANTEAFF

v_gene: TRBV19
abundance: -
j_gene: TRBJ2-5
d_gene: -
CDR3nt: TGTGCCAGTAGTAATGGGGGAGCCCCTTTGAACCAGTACTTC
CDR3aa: CASSNGGAPLNQYF

v_gene: TRBV12-3/TRBV12-4
abundance: -
j_gene: TRBJ2-3
d_gene: -
CDR3nt: TGTGCCAGCAGCTCCACAGATACGCAGTATTTT
CDR3aa: CASSSTDTQYF

v_gene: TRBV19
abundance: -
j_gene: TRBJ1-2
d_gene: -
CDR3nt: TGTGCCAGTAGTATTGACGGGCAGGAACCATCCTATGGCTACACCTTC
CDR3aa: CASSIDGQEPSYGYTF

v_gene: TRBV5-6
abundance: few
j_gene: TRBJ1-6
d_gene: TRBD1
CDR3nt: TGTGCCAGCAGCTGGGGATCCGGGACAGGGGGATCACCCCTCCACTTT
CDR3aa: CASSWGSGTGGSPLHF

v_gene: TRBV7-9
abundance: -
j_gene: TRBJ2-3
d_gene: -
CDR3nt: TGTGCCAGCAGCTTCGGGCCCTCTAGCACAGATACGCAGTATTTT
CDR3aa: CASSFGPSSTDTQYF

v_gene: TRBV6-2/TRBV6-3
abundance: -
j_gene: TRBJ1-2
d_gene: -
CDR3nt: TGTGCCAGCAGTTACGAACAGCTCTATGGCTACACCTTC
CDR3aa: CASSYEQLYGYTF

v_gene: TRBV4-1
abundance: -
j_gene: TRBJ1-5
d_gene: -
CDR3nt: TGCGCCAGCAGCCAAGATGTCAGGGGAGCCCAGCATTTT
CDR3aa: CASSQDVRGAQHF

v_gene: TRBV15
abundance: -
j_gene: TRBJ1-2
d_gene: -
CDR3nt: TGTGCCACCAGCAGAGAGGGGGGGCAGAACTATGGCTACACCTTC
CDR3aa: CATSREGGQNYGYTF

v_gene: TRBV5-8
abundance: -
j_gene: TRBJ1-3
d_gene: -
CDR3nt: TGTGCCAGCAGCTCGGGCGATAGGGCTGGAAACACCATATATTTT
CDR3aa: CASSSGDRAGNTIYF

v_gene: TRBV6-5
abundance: many
j_gene: TRBJ1-3
d_gene: TRBD1
CDR3nt: TGTGCCAGCAGGGACAGGGGGCTCTCTGGAAACACCATATATTTT
CDR3aa: CASRDRGLSGNTIYF

v_gene: TRBV7-9
abundance: -
j_gene: TRBJ2-1
d_gene: -
CDR3nt: TGTGCCAGCAGCTCGTTACTCAGGGGAGTGGATGGCAATGAGCAGTTCTTC
CDR3aa: CASSSLLRGVDGNEQFF

v_gene: TRBV18
abundance: -
j_gene: TRBJ1-6
d_gene: TRBD1
CDR3nt: TGTGCCAGCTCACCGGACAGGGAGCGTTCACCCCTCCACTTT
CDR3aa: CASSPDRERSPLHF

v_gene: TRBV5-1
abundance: -
j_gene: TRBJ1-2
d_gene: TRBD1
CDR3nt: TGCGCCAGCAGCGGGACTGGACAGGGTCTTTTCTATGGCTACACCTTC
CDR3aa: CASSGTGQGLFYGYTF

v_gene: TRBV27
abundance: -
j_gene: TRBJ1-5
d_gene: -
CDR3nt: TGTGCCAGCAATAGCGCTGGCAGGGTTGGACAGCCCCAGCATTTT
CDR3aa: CASNSAGRVGQPQHF

v_gene: TRBV4-3
abundance: -
j_gene: TRBJ2-4
d_gene: -
CDR3nt: TGCGCCAGCAGCCAAGATCCTAACCCCCTGTCGACCAAAAACATTCAGTACTTC
CDR3aa: CASSQDPNPLSTKNIQYF

v_gene: TRBV11-2
abundance: once
j_gene: TRBJ2-3
d_gene: -
CDR3nt: TGTGCCAGCAGCGCAATGAGGGCACAAACTAGCACAGATACGCAGTATTTT
CDR3aa: CASSAMRAQTSTDTQYF